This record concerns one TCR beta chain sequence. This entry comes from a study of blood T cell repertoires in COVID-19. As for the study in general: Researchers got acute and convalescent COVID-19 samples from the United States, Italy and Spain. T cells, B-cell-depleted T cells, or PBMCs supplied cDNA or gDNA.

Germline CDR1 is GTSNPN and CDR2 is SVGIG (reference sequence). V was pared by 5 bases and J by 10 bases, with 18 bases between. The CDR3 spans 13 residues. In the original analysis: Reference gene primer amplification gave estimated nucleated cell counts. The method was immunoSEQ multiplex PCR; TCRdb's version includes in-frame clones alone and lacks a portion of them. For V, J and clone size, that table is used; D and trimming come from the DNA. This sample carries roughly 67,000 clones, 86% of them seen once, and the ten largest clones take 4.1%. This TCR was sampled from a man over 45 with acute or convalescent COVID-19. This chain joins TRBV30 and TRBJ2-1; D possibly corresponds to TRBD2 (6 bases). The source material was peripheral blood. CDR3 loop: CAWDGFSRGEQFF. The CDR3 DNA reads TGTGCCTGGGACGGGTTTAGCCGGGGGGAGCAGTTCTTC.